The clone carrying this T cell receptor beta chain appeared many times. From germline, CDR1 is ENHRY and CDR2 SYGVKD. Trimming cost V 1 base and J 3 bases, with 13 bases left between them. The CDR3 runs to 15 residues. The data were obtained in a study of CD8+CD57+ T cells in acquired aplastic anemia. The overall study: Quantities of DNA derived from sorted CD4+ and CD8+ cells averaged roughly 3 ug.

Researchers used genomic DNA as the template to profile TCR beta VDJ and CDR3. From the reads, TCRdb called clonotypes with MiXCR, one entry per CDR3 protein. This sample carries 400,000 to 600,000 distinct CDR3 sequences, less than 35% of them seen once, and the ten largest clones take around 0.82%. Those patients picked for sequencing had displayed CD8+CD57+ cell expansion on flow cytometry. Patients uniformly had severe acquired aplastic anemia. The V call is TRBV10-3, the J call TRBJ2-7, with D possibly called TRBD1 or TRBD2 (6 bases each). The sequencing sample was made of sorted CD4+, CD8+, or CD8+CD57+ T cells (not recorded which) from PBMCs. The receptor's source is a human donor with aplastic anemia. CDR3 sequence reads: CAISEYGRGGYEQYF. CDR3 in DNA: TGTGCCATCAGTGAGTATGGCAGGGGAGGCTACGAGCAGTACTTC.